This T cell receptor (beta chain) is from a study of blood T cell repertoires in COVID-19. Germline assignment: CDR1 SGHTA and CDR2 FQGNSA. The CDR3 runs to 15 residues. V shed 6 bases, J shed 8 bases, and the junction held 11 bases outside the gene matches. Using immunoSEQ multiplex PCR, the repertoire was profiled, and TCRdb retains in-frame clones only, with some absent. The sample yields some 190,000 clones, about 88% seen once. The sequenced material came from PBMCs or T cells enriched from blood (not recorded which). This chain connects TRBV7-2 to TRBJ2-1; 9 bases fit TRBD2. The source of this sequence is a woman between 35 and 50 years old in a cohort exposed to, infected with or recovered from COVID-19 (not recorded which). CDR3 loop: CASRGGTSKFDEQFF. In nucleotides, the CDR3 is TGTGCCAGCAGGGGCGGGACTAGCAAGTTCGATGAGCAGTTCTTC. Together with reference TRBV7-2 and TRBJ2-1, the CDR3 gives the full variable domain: GAGVSQSPSNKVTEKGKDVELRCDPISGHTALYWYRQSLGQGLEFLIYFQGNSAPDKSGLPSDRFSAERTGGSVSTLTIQRTQQEDSAVYLCASRGGTSKFDEQFFGPGTRLTVL.